This T cell receptor (beta chain) stems from a study of cytomegalovirus exposure and HLA in healthy donors. While the first cohort had hundreds of subjects, the donors belonged to the separate validation cohort of 120 subjects. As regards this clone: The antigen remains undetermined.

Using immunoSEQ multiplex PCR, the repertoire was profiled, and TCRdb retains in-frame clones only, with some absent. The sample has 150,000 to 250,000 clones; around 80% are singletons. V shed 3 bases and J shed 2 bases, with 16 bases lying between them. The CDR3 loop spans 16 amino acids. CDR1 KGHSH and CDR2 LQKENI come from the germline V gene. Study-level points and caveats: The study recorded around 160 TCR beta chains that were cytomegalovirus-associated. A classifier reportedly called cytomegalovirus status with high sensitivity and specificity.

This chain links TRBV18 with TRBJ2-5; possible D gene TRBD2, 6 bases. The source material was PBMCs. This receptor was identified in a young woman in good health and CMV-seronegative. CDR3 nucleotides: TGTGCCAGCTCACCTCAAATTGGAGGGAGTCAAGAGACCCAGTACTTC. This codes for CASSPQIGGSQETQYF.